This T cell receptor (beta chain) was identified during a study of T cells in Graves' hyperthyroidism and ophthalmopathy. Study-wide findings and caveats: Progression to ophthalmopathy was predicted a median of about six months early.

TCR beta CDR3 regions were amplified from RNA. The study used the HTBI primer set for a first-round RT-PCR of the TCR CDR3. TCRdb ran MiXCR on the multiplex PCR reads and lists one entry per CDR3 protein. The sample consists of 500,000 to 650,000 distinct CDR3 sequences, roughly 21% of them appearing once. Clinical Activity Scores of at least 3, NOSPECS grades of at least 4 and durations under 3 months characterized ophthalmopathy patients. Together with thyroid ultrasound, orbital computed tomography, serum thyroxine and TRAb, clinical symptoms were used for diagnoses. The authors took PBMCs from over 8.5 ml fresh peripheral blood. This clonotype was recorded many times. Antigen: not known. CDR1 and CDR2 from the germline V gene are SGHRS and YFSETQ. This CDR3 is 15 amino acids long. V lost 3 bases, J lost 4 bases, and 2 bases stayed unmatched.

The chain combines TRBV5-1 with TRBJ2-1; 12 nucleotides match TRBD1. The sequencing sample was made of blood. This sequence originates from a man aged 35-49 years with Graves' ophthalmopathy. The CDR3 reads CASSWGQGAYNEQFF. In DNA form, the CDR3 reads TGCGCCAGCAGCTGGGGACAGGGGGCGTACAATGAGCAGTTCTTC.